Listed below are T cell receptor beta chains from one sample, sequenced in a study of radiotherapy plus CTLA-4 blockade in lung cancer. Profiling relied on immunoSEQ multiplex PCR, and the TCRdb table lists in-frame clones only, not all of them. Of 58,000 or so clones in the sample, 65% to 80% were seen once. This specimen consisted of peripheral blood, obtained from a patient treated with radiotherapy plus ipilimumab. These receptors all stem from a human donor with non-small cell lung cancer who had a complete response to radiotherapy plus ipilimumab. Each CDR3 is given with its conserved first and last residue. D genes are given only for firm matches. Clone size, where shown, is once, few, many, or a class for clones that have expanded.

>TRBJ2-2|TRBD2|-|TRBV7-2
TGTGCCACCCGACTAGCGGGGGGGCCGGGCACCGGGGAGCTGTTTTTT
CATRLAGGPGTGELFF
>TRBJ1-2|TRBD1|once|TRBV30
TGTGCCTGGAGTGTACTGAGGACAGGGGGTCTTGGCTACACCTTC
CAWSVLRTGGLGYTF
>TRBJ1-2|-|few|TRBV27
TGTGCCAGCAGTCTCCGAACCCCACAGGTTCAGAGGGGCTACACCTTC
CASSLRTPQVQRGYTF
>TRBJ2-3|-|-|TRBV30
TGCTTAGGTAGTGTGGAGGGTCTACGCACAGATACGCAGTATTTT
CLGSVEGLRTDTQYF
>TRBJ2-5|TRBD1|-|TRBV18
TGTGCCAGCTCACCACCGAGCGGACAGGGTGACGGGGAGACCCAGTACTTC
CASSPPSGQGDGETQYF
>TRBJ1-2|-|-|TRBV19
TGTGCCAGTTACAAAGCAGGGCCTGGCTACACCTTC
CASYKAGPGYTF
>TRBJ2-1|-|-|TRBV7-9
TGTGCCAGCAGCTTGGGCGGGGATGAGCAGTTCTTC
CASSLGGDEQFF
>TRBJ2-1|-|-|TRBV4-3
TGCGCCAGCAGCCAGTGGGGGGGCAAGGAGCCCTACAATGAGCAGTTCTTC
CASSQWGGKEPYNEQFF
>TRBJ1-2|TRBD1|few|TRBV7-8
TGTGCCAGCAGCCCCTATCGGACAGGGGGCGATGATGATGGCTACACCTTC
CASSPYRTGGDDDGYTF
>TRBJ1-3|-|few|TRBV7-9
TGTGCCAGCAGCTTAGAGGACACGTACTCTGGAAACACCATATATTTT
CASSLEDTYSGNTIYF
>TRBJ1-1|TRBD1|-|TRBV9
TGTGCCAGCAGCGTAGCACAGGGGGCTTCGGCTTTCTTT
CASSVAQGASAFF
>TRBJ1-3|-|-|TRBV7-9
TGTGCCAGCAGCTCTATTTCCACAGACCTGGGAAACACCATATATTTT
CASSSISTDLGNTIYF
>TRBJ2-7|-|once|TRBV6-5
TGTGCCAGCAGTTACTCATACAGCCTAAAGCAGTACTTC
CASSYSYSLKQYF
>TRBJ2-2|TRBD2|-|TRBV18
TGTGCCAGCTCACCCCTCCTAGCGGGAGAGACCGGGGAGCTGTTTTTT
CASSPLLAGETGELFF
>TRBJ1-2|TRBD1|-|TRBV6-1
TGTGCCAGCAGTGCACGGACAGGGGAAGGCTACACCTTC
CASSARTGEGYTF
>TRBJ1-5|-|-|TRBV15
TGTGCCACCAGCAAATTACCGCCTCAGAGCAATCAGCCCCAGCATTTT
CATSKLPPQSNQPQHF
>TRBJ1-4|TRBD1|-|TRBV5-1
TGCGCCAGCAGCTTGGCCGGGGGACAGGGTGGCGAAAAACTGTTTTTT
CASSLAGGQGGEKLFF
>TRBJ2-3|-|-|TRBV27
TGTGCCAGCAGTAGACGCAGGGGCATCGGGACAGATACGCAGTATTTT
CASSRRRGIGTDTQYF
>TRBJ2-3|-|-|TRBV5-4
TGTGCCAGCAGCTTGGGGGACACACTCACAGATACGCAGTATTTT
CASSLGDTLTDTQYF
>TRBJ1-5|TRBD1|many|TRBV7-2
TGTGCCAGCAGCTTAGATAGCCCGGGACAGGGGAGCAATCAGCCCCAGCATTTT
CASSLDSPGQGSNQPQHF
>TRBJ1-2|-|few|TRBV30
TGTGCCTGGAGTGTAGGGACACCCGAAGATGGCTACACCTTC
CAWSVGTPEDGYTF
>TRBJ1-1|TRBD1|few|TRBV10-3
TGTGCCATCAGTATCCCCTTCGGGACAGGGGGAAGCACTGAAGCTTTCTTT
CAISIPFGTGGSTEAFF
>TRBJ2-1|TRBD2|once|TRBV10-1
TGCGCCAGCAGTGCGACGGGACTAGCTTTTTACAATGAGCAGTTCTTC
CASSATGLAFYNEQFF
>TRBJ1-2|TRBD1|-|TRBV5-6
TGTGCCAGCAGCTCGACAGGGTCGGCTGAGGATGGCTACACCTTC
CASSSTGSAEDGYTF
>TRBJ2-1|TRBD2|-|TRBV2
TGTGCCAGCAGGACTAGCGGGAGGGCCAATGAGCAGTTCTTC
CASRTSGRANEQFF
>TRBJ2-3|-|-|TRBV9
TGTGCCAGCAGCGTATCTGGCACAGATACGCAGTATTTT
CASSVSGTDTQYF
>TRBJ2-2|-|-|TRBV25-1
TGTGCCAGCAAGGGGCTAGTCAGCGGGGAGCTGTTTTTT
CASKGLVSGELFF
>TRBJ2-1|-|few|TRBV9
TGTGCCAGCAGCGTATCCGGGATCGTCCCCAATGAGCAGTTCTTC
CASSVSGIVPNEQFF
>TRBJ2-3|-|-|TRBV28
TGTGCCAGCGCAAAAGCGGACACAGATACGCAGTATTTT
CASAKADTDTQYF
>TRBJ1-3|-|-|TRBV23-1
TGCGCCAGCACCCCACCGCCAGACAGTGGGGGGGCCCCTGCAACCTCTGGAAACACCATATATTTT
CASTPPPDSGGAPATSGNTIYF
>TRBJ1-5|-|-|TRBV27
TGTGCCAGCAGTTTATCCGGGACAAGTAGCAATCAGCCCCAGCATTTT
CASSLSGTSSNQPQHF
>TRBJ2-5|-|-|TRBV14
TGTGCCAGCAGCGCGAGGGAGACCCAGTACTTC
CASSARETQYF
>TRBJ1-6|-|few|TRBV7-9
TGTGCCAGCAGCTTACGGGGTGCCGATAATTCACCCCTCCACTTT
CASSLRGADNSPLHF
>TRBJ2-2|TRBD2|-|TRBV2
TGTGCCAGCCGACGGGGGGAATTCCACACCGGGGAGCTGTTTTTT
CASRRGEFHTGELFF
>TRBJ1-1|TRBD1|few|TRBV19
TGTGCCAGTAGTCGGGGACAGGGGGACACTGAAGCTTTCTTT
CASSRGQGDTEAFF
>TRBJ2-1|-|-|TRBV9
TGTGCCAGCAGCGCAACTAGCACCAGATCCTACAATGAGCAGTTCTTC
CASSATSTRSYNEQFF
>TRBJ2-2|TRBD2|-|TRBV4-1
TGCGCCAGCAGCCTAGGGACTAGCGGGAGTTTAGCGAACACCGGGGAGCTGTTTTTT
CASSLGTSGSLANTGELFF
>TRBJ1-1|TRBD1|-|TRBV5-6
TGTGCCAGCAGCCAATGGGACAGGGGGGGGACTGAAGCTTTCTTT
CASSQWDRGGTEAFF
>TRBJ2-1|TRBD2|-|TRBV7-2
TGTGCCAGCAGCTTAGAACTAGCGGGGGGAAGGGAGCAGTTCTTC
CASSLELAGGREQFF
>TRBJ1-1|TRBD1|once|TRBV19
TGTGCCAGTAGTGCAAAAAACAGGGGCTGGAACACTGAAGCTTTCTTT
CASSAKNRGWNTEAFF
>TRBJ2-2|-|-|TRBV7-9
TGTGCCAGCAGCTTGAGGGAGAACACCGGGGAGCTGTTTTTT
CASSLRENTGELFF
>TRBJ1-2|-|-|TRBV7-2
TGTGCCAGCAGCCCCGCGGACAGCAACTATGGCTACACCTTC
CASSPADSNYGYTF
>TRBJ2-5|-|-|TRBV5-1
TGCGCCAGCAGCTTGGCTGGGGCAGGGGTGTGGGAGACCCAGTACTTC
CASSLAGAGVWETQYF
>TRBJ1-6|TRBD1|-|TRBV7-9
TGTGCCAGCAGCCAGGGGGCTCGAGTATATAATTCACCCCTCCACTTT
CASSQGARVYNSPLHF
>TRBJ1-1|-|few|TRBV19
TGTGCCAGTAGTATAGATCTGGGGGGAGGCAGGGCCACTGAAGCTTTCTTT
CASSIDLGGGRATEAFF
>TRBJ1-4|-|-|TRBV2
TGTGCCAGCAGTGAGACAGGAATTAATGAAAAACTGTTTTTT
CASSETGINEKLFF
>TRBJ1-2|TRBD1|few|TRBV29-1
TGCAGCGTGTGGGAGACAGGGGGACCCAACTATGGCTACACCTTC
CSVWETGGPNYGYTF
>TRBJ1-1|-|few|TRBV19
TGTGCCAGTAGTGCTTCAGGGGTGAGGGACACTGAAGCTTTCTTT
CASSASGVRDTEAFF
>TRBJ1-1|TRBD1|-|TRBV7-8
TGTGCCAGCAGCTCTAGGCGGACAGGGGGCTCCATGAACACTGAAGCTTTCTTT
CASSSRRTGGSMNTEAFF
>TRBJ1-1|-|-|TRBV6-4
TGTGCCAGCAGGAGGACAGCGGAGAACACTGAAGCTTTCTTT
CASRRTAENTEAFF
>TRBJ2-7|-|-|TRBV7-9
TGTGCCAGCAGCTCATCGACAGGAGCCCAAATCTACGAGCAGTACTTC
CASSSSTGAQIYEQYF
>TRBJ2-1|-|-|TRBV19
TGTGCCAGTAGCGCGGGGTATGAGCAGTTCTTC
CASSAGYEQFF